This entry describes one T cell receptor beta chain. This specimen comes from a study of blood T cell repertoires in COVID-19. In germline, CDR1 is SNHLY, CDR2 FYNNEI. The CDR3 loop spans 13 amino acids. Germline trimming cut 7 bases from V and 3 bases from J; bases unmatched to any gene: 6. In the authors' methods: How many nucleated cells were present was estimated from reference gene primer amplification. Data came from immunoSEQ multiplex PCR; TCRdb stores just in-frame clones and leaves some out. The V and J calls and clone size were taken over from that table, and D and trimming were inferred from the DNA. The table includes approximately 250,000 clones, 75% to 90% detected once.

Sequencing was carried out using peripheral blood. V is TRBV2 and J is TRBJ2-7; TRBD1 agrees at 7 bases. This TCR derives from a man under 40 who had recovered from COVID-19. The CDR3 sequence is CASTRDSLYEQYF. CDR3 coding DNA: TGTGCCAGCACGAGGGACAGCCTCTACGAGCAGTACTTC. The full variable domain, rest sourced from reference TRBV2 and TRBJ2-7, is EPEVTQTPSHQVTQMGQEVILRCVPISNHLYFYWYRQILGQKVEFLVSFYNNEISEKSEIFDDQFSVERPDGSNFTLKIRSTKLEDSAMYFCASTRDSLYEQYFGPGTRLTVT.